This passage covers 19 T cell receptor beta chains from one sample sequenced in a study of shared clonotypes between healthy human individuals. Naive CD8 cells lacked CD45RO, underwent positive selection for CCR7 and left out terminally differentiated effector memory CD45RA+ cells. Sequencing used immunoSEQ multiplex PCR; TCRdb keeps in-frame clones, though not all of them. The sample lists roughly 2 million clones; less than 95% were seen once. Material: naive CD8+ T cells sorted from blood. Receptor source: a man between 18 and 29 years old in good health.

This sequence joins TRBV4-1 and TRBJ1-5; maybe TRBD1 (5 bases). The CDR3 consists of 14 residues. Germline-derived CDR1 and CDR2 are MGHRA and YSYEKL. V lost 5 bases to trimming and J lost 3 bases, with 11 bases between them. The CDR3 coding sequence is TGCGCCAGCAGCTATACAGGCCCCAATCAGCCCCAGCATTTT. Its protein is CASSYTGPNQPQHF.

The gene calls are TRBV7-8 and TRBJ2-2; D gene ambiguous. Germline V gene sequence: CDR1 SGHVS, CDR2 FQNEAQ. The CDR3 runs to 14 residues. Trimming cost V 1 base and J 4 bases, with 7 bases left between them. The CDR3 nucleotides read TGTGCCAGCAGCTTAGTTGGTAGCACCGGGGAGCTGTTTTTT. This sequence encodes CASSLVGSTGELFF.

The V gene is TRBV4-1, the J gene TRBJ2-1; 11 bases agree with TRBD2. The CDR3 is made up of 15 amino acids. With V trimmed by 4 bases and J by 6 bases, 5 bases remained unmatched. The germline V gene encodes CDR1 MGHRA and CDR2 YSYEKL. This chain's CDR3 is CASSLIAGGSNEQFF. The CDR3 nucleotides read TGCGCCAGCAGCCTAATAGCGGGAGGGAGCAATGAGCAGTTCTTC.

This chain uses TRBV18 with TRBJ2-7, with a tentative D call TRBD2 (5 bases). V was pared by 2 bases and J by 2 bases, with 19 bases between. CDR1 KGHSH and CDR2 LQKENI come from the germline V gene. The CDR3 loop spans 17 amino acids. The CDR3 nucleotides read TGTGCCAGCTCACCATGGCCTCTAGCCGGGGAGACCTACGAGCAGTACTTC. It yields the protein CASSPWPLAGETYEQYF.

DNA for the CDR3: TGTGCCAGCGCCGTGGGGCCGAACACCGGGGAGCTGTTTTTT. Its protein product is CASAVGPNTGELFF. The chain combines TRBV7-9 with TRBJ2-2; D might be TRBD1 (5 bases). This CDR3 comprises 14 residues. The germline V and J ends were trimmed by 8 bases and 0 bases, with 10 bases remaining between them. Per the germline V gene, CDR1 is SEHNR and CDR2 is FQNEAQ (reference sequence).

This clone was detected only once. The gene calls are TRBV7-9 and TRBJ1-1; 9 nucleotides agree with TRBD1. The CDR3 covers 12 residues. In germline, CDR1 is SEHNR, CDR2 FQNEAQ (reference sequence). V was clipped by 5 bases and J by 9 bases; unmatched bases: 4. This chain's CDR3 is CASSRQGGQAFF. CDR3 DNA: TGTGCCAGCAGCAGACAGGGGGGGCAAGCTTTCTTT. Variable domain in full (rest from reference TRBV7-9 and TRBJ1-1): DTGVSQNPRHKITKRGQNVTFRCDPISEHNRLYWYRQTLGQGPEFLTYFQNEAQLEKSRLLSDRFSAERPKGSFSTLEIQRTEQGDSAMYLCASSRQGGQAFFGQGTRLTVV.

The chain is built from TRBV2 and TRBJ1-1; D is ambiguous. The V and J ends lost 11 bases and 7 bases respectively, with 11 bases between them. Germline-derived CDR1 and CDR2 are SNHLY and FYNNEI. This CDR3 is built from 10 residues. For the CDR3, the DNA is TGTGCCGGAGGACCGTTTGAAGCTTTCTTT. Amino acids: CAGGPFEAFF.

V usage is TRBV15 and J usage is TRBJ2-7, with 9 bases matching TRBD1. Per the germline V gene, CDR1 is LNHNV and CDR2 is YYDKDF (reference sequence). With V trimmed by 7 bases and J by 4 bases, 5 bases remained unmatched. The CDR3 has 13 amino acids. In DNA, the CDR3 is TGTGCCACCACCCAGGACAGGGGTTACGAGCAGTACTTC. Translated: CATTQDRGYEQYF. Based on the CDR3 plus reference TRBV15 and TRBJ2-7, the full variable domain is DAMVIQNPRYQVTQFGKPVTLSCSQTLNHNVMYWYQQKSSQAPKLLFHYYDKDFNNEADTPDNFQSRRPNTSFCFLDIRSPGLGDTAMYLCATTQDRGYEQYFGPGTRLTVT.

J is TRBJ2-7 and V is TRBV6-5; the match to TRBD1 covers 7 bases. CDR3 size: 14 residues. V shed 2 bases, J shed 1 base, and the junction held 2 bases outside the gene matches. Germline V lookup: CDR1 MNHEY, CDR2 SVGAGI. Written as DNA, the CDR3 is TGTGCCAGCAGTTACCCGGGACAGTCCTACGAGCAGTACTTC. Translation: CASSYPGQSYEQYF.

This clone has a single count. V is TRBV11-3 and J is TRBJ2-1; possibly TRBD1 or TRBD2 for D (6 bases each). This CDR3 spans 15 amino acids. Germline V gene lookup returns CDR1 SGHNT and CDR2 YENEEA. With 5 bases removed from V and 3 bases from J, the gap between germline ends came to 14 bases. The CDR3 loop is CASSPGADLYNEQFF. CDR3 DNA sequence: TGTGCCAGCAGCCCGGGGGCAGACCTCTACAATGAGCAGTTCTTC.

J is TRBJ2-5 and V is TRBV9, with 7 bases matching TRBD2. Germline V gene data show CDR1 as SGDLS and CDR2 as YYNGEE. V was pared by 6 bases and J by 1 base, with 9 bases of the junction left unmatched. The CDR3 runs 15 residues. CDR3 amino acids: CASTREGRPQETQYF. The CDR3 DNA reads TGTGCCAGCACGAGGGAGGGCCGACCCCAAGAGACCCAGTACTTC.

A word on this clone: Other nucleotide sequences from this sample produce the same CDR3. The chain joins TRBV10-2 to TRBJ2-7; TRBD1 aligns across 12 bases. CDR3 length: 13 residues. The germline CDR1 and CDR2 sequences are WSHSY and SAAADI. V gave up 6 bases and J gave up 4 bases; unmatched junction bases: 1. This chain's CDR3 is CASRGQGAYEQYF. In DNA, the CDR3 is TGCGCCAGCAGGGGACAGGGGGCATACGAGCAGTACTTC.

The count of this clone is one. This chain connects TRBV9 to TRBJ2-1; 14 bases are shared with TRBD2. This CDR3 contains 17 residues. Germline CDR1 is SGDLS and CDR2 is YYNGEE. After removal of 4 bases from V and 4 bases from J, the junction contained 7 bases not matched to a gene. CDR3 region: CASSPRTSGRRYNEQFF. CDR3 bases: TGTGCCAGCAGCCCGCGGACTAGCGGGAGGCGTTACAATGAGCAGTTCTTC. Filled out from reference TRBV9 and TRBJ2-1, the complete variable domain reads DSGVTQTPKHLITATGQRVTLRCSPRSGDLSVYWYQQSLDQGLQFLIQYYNGEERAKGNILERFSAQQFPDLHSELNLSSLELGDSALYFCASSPRTSGRRYNEQFFGPGTRLTVL.

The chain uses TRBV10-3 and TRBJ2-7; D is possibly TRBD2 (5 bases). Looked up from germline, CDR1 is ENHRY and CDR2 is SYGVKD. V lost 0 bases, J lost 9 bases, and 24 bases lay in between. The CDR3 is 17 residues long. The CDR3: CAISESEGISTPLPQYF. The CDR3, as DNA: TGTGCCATCAGTGAGTCTGAGGGAATCTCAACGCCACTGCCGCAGTACTTC.

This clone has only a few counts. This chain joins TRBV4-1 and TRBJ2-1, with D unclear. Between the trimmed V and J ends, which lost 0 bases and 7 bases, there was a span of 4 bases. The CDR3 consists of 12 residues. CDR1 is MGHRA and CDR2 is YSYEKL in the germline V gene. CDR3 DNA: TGCGCCAGCAGCCAAGATTGGAATGAGCAGTTCTTC. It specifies CASSQDWNEQFF.

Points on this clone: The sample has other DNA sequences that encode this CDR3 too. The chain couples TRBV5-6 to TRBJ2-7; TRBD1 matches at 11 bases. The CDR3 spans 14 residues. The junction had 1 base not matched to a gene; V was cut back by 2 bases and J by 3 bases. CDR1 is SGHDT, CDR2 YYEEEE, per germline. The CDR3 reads CASSFGTGGYEQYF. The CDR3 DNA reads TGTGCCAGCAGCTTCGGGACAGGGGGCTACGAGCAGTACTTC. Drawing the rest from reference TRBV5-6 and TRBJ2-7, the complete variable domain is DAGVTQSPTHLIKTRGQQVTLRCSPKSGHDTVSWYQQALGQGPQFIFQYYEEEERQRGNFPDRFSGHQFPNYSSELNVNALLLGDSALYLCASSFGTGGYEQYFGPGTRLTVT.

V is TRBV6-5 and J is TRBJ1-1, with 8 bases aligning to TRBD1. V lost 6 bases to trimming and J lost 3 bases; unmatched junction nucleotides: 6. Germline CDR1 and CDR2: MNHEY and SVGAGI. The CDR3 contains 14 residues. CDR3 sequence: CASSAGGADTEAFF. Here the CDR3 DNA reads TGTGCCAGCAGCGCAGGGGGCGCGGACACTGAAGCTTTCTTT.

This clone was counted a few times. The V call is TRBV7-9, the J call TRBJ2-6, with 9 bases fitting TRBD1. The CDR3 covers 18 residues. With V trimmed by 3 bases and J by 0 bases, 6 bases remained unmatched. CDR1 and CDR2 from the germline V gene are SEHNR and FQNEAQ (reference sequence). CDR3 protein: CASSFPGQGLSGANVLTF. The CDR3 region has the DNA TGTGCCAGCAGCTTCCCGGGACAGGGACTCTCTGGGGCCAACGTCCTGACTTTC.

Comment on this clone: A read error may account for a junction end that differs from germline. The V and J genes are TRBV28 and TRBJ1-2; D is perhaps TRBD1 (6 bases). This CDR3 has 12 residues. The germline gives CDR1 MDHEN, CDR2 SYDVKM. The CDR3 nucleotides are TGTGCCAGCAGTTTTCCCGAGACAGGCCATTATTTC. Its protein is CASSFPETGHYF.